This T cell receptor (beta chain) emerged from a study of response to subunit inactivated influenza vaccine. A single record per CDR3 protein comes from TCRdb applying MiXCR to the RT-PCR reads. In the table there are hundreds of thousands of distinct CDR3 sequences, 14% of which are singletons. Overall study findings and caveats: Each seasonal flu vaccination may recruit only limited new T cells, authors suggested.

Comments on this clonotype: Its target is unknown.

The source was PBMCs from blood, collected 14 to 15 days before vaccination. The receptor was derived from a man aged 50 or older who received an inactivated influenza vaccine.

CDR3 DNA sequence: TGCAGCGCGAGGGACAGGGGACCCTGGGAGACCCAGTACTTC. It yields the protein CSARDRGPWETQYF. The rearrangement uses TRBV29-1 and TRBJ2-5; 10 bases are a match to TRBD1. Per germline, CDR1 SQVTM and CDR2 ANQGSEA. J gave up 5 bases and V 7 bases, and 10 bases lay outside the gene matches. CDR3 size: 14 residues.